This T cell receptor (beta chain) was identified in a study of blood T cell repertoires in COVID-19. At the level of the study: Acute and convalescent COVID-19 specimens originated in the United States, Italy and Spain. Sample material is recorded as cDNA or gDNA derived from T cells, B-cell-depleted T cells, or PBMCs.

V lost 5 bases and J 3 bases, leaving 11 bases between the germline ends. There are 13 residues in the CDR3. Germline-derived CDR1 and CDR2 are MNHEY and SVGEGT. Authors' processing steps: Estimated nucleated cell counts came from reference gene primer amplification. Profiled with immunoSEQ multiplex PCR; TCRdb holds only in-frame clones, not every one. The V and J calls and clone size come from that table; D and trimming were worked out from the DNA. Of 180,000 or so clones listed, about 91% are singletons. The TCR comes from a woman in her 30s with acute or convalescent COVID-19. V gene TRBV6-2 or TRBV6-3 combines with J gene TRBJ2-7; maybe TRBD2 (6 bases). Material: peripheral blood. CDR3 DNA: TGTGCCAGCAGTACCAGGGAGGACTACGAGCAGTACTTC. Translation gives CASSTREDYEQYF.